This T cell receptor (beta chain) was identified in a study of read filtering for tumor transcriptome and immune sequencing. Study context: After DNase treatment, RNA was made into whole-transcriptome libraries.

Trimming took off 7 bases at V and 4 bases at J, with 11 bases between the two ends. This CDR3 has 12 residues. Germline loops: CDR1 SQVTM, CDR2 ANQGSEA. From approximately 430 ng of RNA, a library with molecular barcoded alpha/delta and beta/gamma adaptors was made. TCRdb re-called the reads through MiXCR, storing one row per CDR3 protein. The sample lists roughly 38,000 distinct CDR3 sequences, more than 13% occurring once. Sequencing was carried out using a population of CD138-negative cells sorted from bone marrow. The rearrangement joins TRBV29-1 to TRBJ2-1; unclear D gene. The sequence derives from a donor aged 40 or older with multiple myeloma. CDR3 nucleotide sequence: TGCAGCGGAGGTTATTTGTACAATGAGCAGTTCTTC. Translation gives CSGGYLYNEQFF.